Shown below are 28 T cell receptor beta chains from a single sample sequenced in a study of T cell repertoires in cytomegalovirus infection. A single record per CDR3 protein comes from TCRdb applying MiXCR to the reads. Of a few hundred thousand distinct CDR3 sequences detected, approximately 24% appear once; the ten largest clones hold around a sixth. The sample comprised CD8+ T cells from PBMCs. The source is a human donor in good health (CMV status not recorded). Some clones in this sample may be carry-over from other donors' samples.

Concerning this clonotype itself: This CDR3 fails to terminate in the conserved phenylalanine or tryptophan, so it likely reflects a read error. The chain recombines TRBV6-4 with TRBJ1-2, with 7 bases that match TRBD1. V gave up 4 bases and J gave up 7 bases; unmatched junction bases: 6. Germline lookup yields CDR1 MRHNA and CDR2 SNTAGT. The CDR3 totals 13 residues. CDR3 residues: CASSAQGGSGYTL. In DNA, the CDR3 is TGTGCCAGCAGTGCTCAAGGGGGCTCTGGCTACACCCTC.

Many counts were recorded for this clonotype. This chain joins TRBV11-2 and TRBJ2-2, with TRBD2 matching 7 bases. The length of the CDR3 is 15 residues. CDR1 is SGHAT and CDR2 is FQNNGV in the germline V gene. The V gene end was trimmed by 5 bases and the J gene end by 7 bases; junction bases not matched to a gene: 10. CDR3 sequence (DNA): TGTGCCAGCAGCCTTTTTGGACTAGTTGGCGGGGAGCTGTTTTTT. Translation gives CASSLFGLVGGELFF.

Note on this clonotype: A much bigger clone sits one base away, suggesting this may be a read error. The conserved final phenylalanine or tryptophan is absent from the CDR3, which likely points to a read error. J is TRBJ2-7 and V is TRBV5-1; D is undetermined. This CDR3 comprises 12 residues. Germline CDR1 SGHRS, CDR2 YFSETQ. Trimming removed 2 bases at V and 3 bases at J, with 6 bases between. Here the CDR3 DNA reads TGCGCCAGCAGCTTAACCGGCTACGAGCAGTACTGC. Its translation: CASSLTGYEQYC.

The chain combines TRBV19 with TRBJ1-5; D is unclear. This CDR3 contains 14 residues. V lost 3 bases to trimming and J lost 6 bases, with 12 bases between them. Germline CDR1 and CDR2: LNHDA and SQIVND (reference sequence). The CDR3 reads CASSIEQYGQPQHF. CDR3 bases: TGTGCCAGTAGTATTGAACAGTATGGTCAGCCCCAGCATTTT.

The chain is built from TRBV5-1 and TRBJ1-5; D perhaps matches TRBD1 (5 bases). The CDR3 sequence is 14 residues long. Germline CDR1 and CDR2: SGHRS and YFSETQ. V lost 4 bases and J 7 bases, leaving 15 bases between the germline ends. The CDR3 DNA reads TGCGCCAGCAGCCTGTCAATGGGGGGGCAGCCCCAGCATTTT. Encoded protein: CASSLSMGGQPQHF.

This clonotype was seen more than once but under ten times. The J gene is TRBJ2-3, the V gene TRBV12-3 or TRBV12-4; 11 bases are a match to TRBD2. Germline trimming cut 3 bases from V and 5 bases from J; bases unmatched to any gene: 1. The CDR3 runs to 14 residues. The CDR3 bases are TGTGCCAGCAGTTTCGGGACTAGCGGAGATACGCAGTATTTT. It encodes CASSFGTSGDTQYF.

This clonotype showed up just a few times. The rearrangement links TRBV12-3 or TRBV12-4 to TRBJ1-4, with D possibly TRBD1 on 6 matching bases. This CDR3 is 14 amino acids long. Trimming took off 6 bases at V and 7 bases at J, with 15 bases between the two ends. DNA for the CDR3: TGTGCCAGCAGCACCGGGGGGGCTGTTGAAAAACTGTTTTTT. It yields the protein CASSTGGAVEKLFF.

The CDR3 coding sequence is TGTGCCATCAGTGAGGGACAGTTCGAGAATGAGCAGTTCTTC. Translating gives CAISEGQFENEQFF. V gene TRBV10-3 combines with J gene TRBJ2-1, with a tentative D call TRBD1 (6 bases). Trimming left V 2 bases short and J 7 bases short, with 12 bases between. Germline values: CDR1 ENHRY, CDR2 SYGVKD. This CDR3 has 14 amino acids.

The sample holds a few counts of this clonotype. This chain connects TRBV4-1 to TRBJ2-1; D is unclear. The CDR3 spans 13 residues. Trimming took 0 bases from V and 3 from J, leaving 3 bases between them. The germline V gene has CDR1 MGHRA and CDR2 YSYEKL. CDR3 protein: CASSQEGYNEQFF. The CDR3 coding sequence is TGCGCCAGCAGCCAAGAGGGCTACAATGAGCAGTTCTTC.

The chain is built from TRBV5-1 and TRBJ2-1, with TRBD2 matching over 9 bases. Germline CDR1 SGHRS, CDR2 YFSETQ. CDR3 size: 14 residues. The J segment lost 5 bases and the V segment lost 5 bases, leaving 5 bases of the junction unmatched. The CDR3 bases are TGCGCCAGCAGAGTAGCGGGGGAAAACAATGAGCAGTTCTTC. It is translated as CASRVAGENNEQFF.

V usage is TRBV7-3 and J usage is TRBJ2-2; D unclear. Germline loops: CDR1 SGHTA, CDR2 FQGTGA. This CDR3 region has 14 residues. Trimming pared 3 bases from V and 5 bases from J, leaving 10 bases between. CDR3 loop: CASSFNRATGELFF. CDR3 sequence (DNA): TGTGCCAGCAGCTTTAATAGGGCAACCGGGGAGCTGTTTTTT.

V gene TRBV12-3 or TRBV12-4 combines with J gene TRBJ1-1; no clear D gene. Trimming took 3 bases from V and 1 from J, leaving 9 bases between them. The CDR3 length is 14 residues. The DNA of the CDR3 is TGTGCCAGCAGTTTTACATACCAGAACACTGAAGCTTTCTTT. Translated: CASSFTYQNTEAFF.

There are many counts of this clonotype. The J gene is TRBJ2-5, the V gene TRBV7-9, with D uncertain. Between the trimmed V and J ends, which lost 10 bases and 5 bases, there was a span of 17 bases. Germline assignment: CDR1 SEHNR and CDR2 FQNEAQ (reference sequence). This CDR3 contains 13 residues. The DNA of the CDR3 is TGTGCCACCCAGAGGACGCCCGACGAGACCCAGTACTTC. Amino acids: CATQRTPDETQYF.

This clonotype appeared a few times. The chain is built from TRBV10-3 and TRBJ2-1; tentatively, D is TRBD2 (6 bases). This CDR3 spans 18 amino acids. Looked up from germline, CDR1 is ENHRY and CDR2 is SYGVKD. V gave up 4 bases and J gave up 8 bases, with 27 bases separating them. CDR3 DNA: TGTGCCATCAGTGGTTCCCCCTCTCGGACTCGAAGGGAGGATGAGCAGTTCTTC. Translating it yields CAISGSPSRTRREDEQFF.

The genes are TRBV29-1 and TRBJ2-7; TRBD2 matches at 12 bases. The CDR3 spans 14 residues. The germline gives CDR1 SQVTM, CDR2 ANQGSEA. With V trimmed by 5 bases and J by 2 bases, 4 bases remained unmatched. The CDR3 nucleotides read TGCAGCGTTTCCCGGACTAGCGGGACCTACGAGCAGTACTTC. Amino acid sequence: CSVSRTSGTYEQYF.

In DNA, the CDR3 is TGTGCCAGCAGTGAAAGGCAGTACTCCTACGAGCAGTACTTC. Translating gives CASSERQYSYEQYF. J is TRBJ2-7 and V is TRBV25-1; D gene ambiguous. V was shortened by 2 bases and J by 0 bases, with 8 bases between the two germline ends. Germline CDR1 and CDR2: MGHDK and SYGVNS. The CDR3 has 14 residues.

This clonotype showed up just a few times. One base away lies a much larger clone, so this may be a sequencing read error. CDR3 loop: CASSLVQGAYEQYF. CDR3 bases: TGTGCCAGCAGCTTAGTACAGGGGGCCTACGAGCAGTACTTC. The rearrangement links TRBV7-9 to TRBJ2-7; TRBD1 agrees at 8 bases. Germline CDR1 and CDR2: SEHNR and FQNEAQ (reference sequence). The CDR3 has 14 amino acids. The J segment lost 2 bases and the V segment lost 1 base, leaving 1 base of the junction unmatched.

This clonotype showed up many times. The V call is TRBV28, the J call TRBJ2-3; TRBD2 matches 10 bases. In germline, CDR1 is MDHEN, CDR2 SYDVKM. V trimming: 6 bases; J trimming: 0 bases; junction bases outside the gene matches: 3. There are 15 residues in the CDR3. The CDR3, as DNA: TGTGCCAGCAGCAAACTAGCGGGGAGCACAGATACGCAGTATTTT. This gives the protein CASSKLAGSTDTQYF.

The chain is built from TRBV20-1 and TRBJ2-5; 12 bases fit TRBD2. Looked up from germline, CDR1 is DFQATT and CDR2 is SNEGSKA (reference sequence). Losses at the gene ends were 1 base for V and 5 bases for J; bases not matched to a gene: 5. The CDR3 spans 15 residues. CDR3 DNA: TGCAGTGCTAGAGCGGGACTAGCGGGCTGGGAGACCCAGTACTTC. Translated: CSARAGLAGWETQYF.

There are many counts of this clonotype. The V gene is TRBV28, the J gene TRBJ2-5; TRBD1 matches 7 bases. Germline V gene sequence: CDR1 MDHEN, CDR2 SYDVKM. The V gene end was trimmed by 4 bases and the J gene end by 4 bases; junction bases not matched to a gene: 9. The CDR3 is 15 amino acids. The CDR3 region is CASSSRQGIVETQYF. CDR3 DNA sequence: TGTGCCAGCAGTTCCCGACAGGGAATAGTAGAGACCCAGTACTTC.

The table lists this clonotype with many counts. This chain uses TRBV2 with TRBJ1-4; D uncertain. V was clipped by 6 bases and J by 3 bases, with 14 bases between them. The length of the CDR3 is 15 residues. Germline V gene lookup returns CDR1 SNHLY and CDR2 FYNNEI. CDR3 amino acids: CASSELGDANEKLFF. DNA of the CDR3: TGTGCCAGCAGCGAACTTGGGGATGCTAATGAAAAACTGTTTTTT.

This clonotype showed up many times. V and J are TRBV7-6 and TRBJ2-7; D is ambiguous. Per the germline V gene, CDR1 is SGHVS and CDR2 is FNYEAQ. With 1 base removed from V and 3 bases from J, the gap between germline ends came to 7 bases. The CDR3 loop spans 13 amino acids. The CDR3 region has the DNA TGTGCCAGCAGCTTAGAAGAGGACTACGAGCAGTACTTC. It encodes CASSLEEDYEQYF.

This clonotype was detected a few times. The V call is TRBV7-9, the J call TRBJ2-7; perhaps TRBD1 as D (6 bases). In germline, CDR1 is SEHNR, CDR2 FQNEAQ (reference sequence). The CDR3 has 13 amino acids. In DNA, the CDR3 is TGTACCACCCAGGGGTATAGTGTCTACGAGCAGTACTTC. This sequence encodes CTTQGYSVYEQYF.

A few counts support this clonotype. The chain combines TRBV29-1 with TRBJ2-5; perhaps TRBD1 as D (6 bases). Germline V lookup: CDR1 SQVTM, CDR2 ANQGSEA. The V end was cut by 7 bases, the J end by 1 base, with 13 bases between. CDR3 length: 13 residues. The CDR3 reads CSAWTESQETQYF. DNA of the CDR3: TGCAGCGCCTGGACAGAGTCCCAAGAGACCCAGTACTTC.

This clonotype was recorded a few times. The chain carries TRBV19 and TRBJ2-7; 7 bases agree with TRBD1. The CDR3 is made up of 14 amino acids. From germline, CDR1 is LNHDA and CDR2 SQIVND (reference sequence). With V trimmed by 3 bases and J by 6 bases, 8 bases remained unmatched. CDR3 DNA: TGTGCCAGTAGTATGTGGGACAGCGGCGGCGAGCAGTACTTC. It encodes CASSMWDSGGEQYF.

The chain is built from TRBV12-3 or TRBV12-4 and TRBJ2-2; D is perhaps TRBD1 (6 bases). V lost 5 bases to trimming and J lost 2 bases, with 12 bases between them. The length of the CDR3 is 15 residues. The DNA for the CDR3 is TGTGCCAGCAGTCCAGAGGACAGCAACACCGGGGAGCTGTTTTTT. Protein sequence: CASSPEDSNTGELFF.

The chain links TRBV2 to TRBJ1-5; TRBD1 is a possible D gene (6 bases). Germline V gene sequence: CDR1 SNHLY, CDR2 FYNNEI. V lost 1 base and J 0 bases, leaving 10 bases between the germline ends. The CDR3 has 16 residues. The CDR3 loop reads CASSEGQVYSNQPQHF. The CDR3 nucleotides read TGTGCCAGCAGTGAAGGACAGGTGTATAGCAATCAGCCCCAGCATTTT.

This clonotype was counted a few times. This rearrangement joins TRBV13 to TRBJ1-1; 8 bases map to TRBD1. V lost 3 bases and J lost 6; bases outside the gene matches: 6. This CDR3 is 14 amino acids long. In germline, CDR1 is PRHDT, CDR2 FYEKMQ (reference sequence). This CDR3 reads CASSFGQGEAEAFF. CDR3 bases: TGTGCCAGCAGCTTCGGACAGGGTGAGGCTGAAGCTTTCTTT.